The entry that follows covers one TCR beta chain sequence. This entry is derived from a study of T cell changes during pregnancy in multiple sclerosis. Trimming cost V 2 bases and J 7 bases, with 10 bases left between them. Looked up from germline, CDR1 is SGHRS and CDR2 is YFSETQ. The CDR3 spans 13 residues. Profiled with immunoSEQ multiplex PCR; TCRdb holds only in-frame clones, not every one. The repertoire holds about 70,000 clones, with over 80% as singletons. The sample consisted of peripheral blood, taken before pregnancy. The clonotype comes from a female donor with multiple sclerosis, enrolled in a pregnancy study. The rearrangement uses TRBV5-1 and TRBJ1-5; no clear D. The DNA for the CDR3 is TGCGCCAGCAGCTTATCTTTCGGGCAGCCCCAGCATTTT. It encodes CASSLSFGQPQHF.